This note documents a single T cell receptor beta chain sequence. The antigen is unknown. These data belong to a study of human T cells and chemical hapten exposure. Turning to the study itself: Patients got weekly scalp diphenylcyclopropenone doses over the approximately 24-week study. Cases of alopecia areata, totalis or universalis occurred in a predominantly female patient group. Findings and caveats of the study: All donors were alopecia patients, so their immunity may differ from that of healthy people.

The CDR3 length is 14 residues. V lost 6 bases to trimming and J lost 2 bases, with 10 bases between them. CDR1 and CDR2 (germline): ENHRY, SYGVKD. Described time point: patch test 2, 6 weeks after DPC sensitization. This sample's treatment: therapeutic diphenylcyclopropenone sensitization with weekly scalp DPC. TCRdb fed the RACE reads into MiXCR, producing one record per CDR3 protein. Of 330,000 or so distinct CDR3 sequences listed, about 6% are singletons. The rearrangement joins TRBV10-3 to TRBJ2-2; maybe TRBD1 (6 bases). This specimen was whole blood, taken in connection with sensitization to the hapten diphenylcyclopropenone (DPC). The clonotype was recovered from a woman in her late teens or twenties with alopecia areata. Some clones in this sample may be carry-over from other donors' samples. CDR3 loop: CAISGQLNTGELFF. CDR3 coding DNA: TGTGCCATCAGCGGACAGCTAAACACCGGGGAGCTGTTTTTT.